A single sample is the source of the 17 T cell receptor beta chains below, sequenced in a study of Ad26.COV2.S vaccination and SARS-CoV-2 variants. Clones were read by immunoSEQ multiplex PCR, and TCRdb kept only the in-frame ones, dropping some. The table shows 350,000 to 550,000 clones, with 89% occurring only once. Treatment in this sample: approximately 18 received Ad26.COV2.S at low or high dose, single or two shots; about 5 received placebo; per-sample allocation not given. Day 63 after the first injection of vaccine or placebo was the sampling time. The input for sequencing was peripheral blood, taken in a trial of Ad26.COV2.S vaccine versus placebo. The receptors shown here come from a person between 18 and 65 years old who received the Ad26.COV2.S COVID-19 vaccine or a placebo.

This chain links TRBV5-1 with TRBJ1-2; 10 nucleotides agree with TRBD1. Germline V gives CDR1 SGHRS, CDR2 YFSETQ. The trim removed 4 bases at V and 7 bases at J, leaving 10 bases unmatched. The CDR3 runs 15 residues. CDR3 region: CASSLRQGASGGYTF. The CDR3 region has the DNA TGCGCCAGCAGCCTCCGACAGGGGGCGTCCGGTGGCTACACCTTC.

The rearrangement joins TRBV9 to TRBJ2-1; D remains unclear. Looked up from germline, CDR1 is SGDLS and CDR2 is YYNGEE. This CDR3 spans 11 amino acids. V lost 10 bases to trimming and J lost 7 bases, with 12 bases between them. The CDR3 loop is CALRRVNEQFF. In DNA form, the CDR3 reads TGTGCCCTAAGGCGAGTGAATGAGCAGTTCTTC.

The V and J genes are TRBV27 and TRBJ1-3; D is undetermined. Germline assignment: CDR1 MNHEY and CDR2 SMNVEV (reference sequence). Trimming shortened V by 2 bases and J by 0 bases, and 11 bases separated the two germline ends. The CDR3 has 16 residues. The CDR3 loop is CASSLTGLPSGNTIYF. CDR3 coding DNA: TGTGCCAGCAGTTTAACCGGGCTTCCCTCTGGAAACACCATATATTTT.

The J gene is TRBJ2-1, the V gene TRBV7-9, with a weak D call TRBD1 (6 bases). The CDR3 is 15 amino acids. Germline CDR1 SEHNR, CDR2 FQNEAQ (reference sequence). V was pared by 0 bases and J by 5 bases, with 11 bases between. CDR3: CASSLAWTEDNEQFF. In DNA form, the CDR3 reads TGTGCCAGCAGCTTAGCCTGGACAGAAGACAATGAGCAGTTCTTC.

The CDR3 protein is CATSDATSGDNEQFF. In DNA, the CDR3 is TGTGCCACCAGTGATGCGACTAGCGGAGACAATGAGCAGTTCTTC. This chain joins TRBV24-1 and TRBJ2-1, with 9 bases lining up with TRBD2. The CDR3 has 15 amino acids. Germline V gives CDR1 KGHDR, CDR2 SFDVKD. Unmatched junction bases numbered 4, after V lost 3 bases and J lost 5 bases.

The chain links TRBV20-1 to TRBJ1-1; TRBD1 might be the D (5 bases). V gave up 3 bases and J gave up 5 bases, with 16 bases separating them. Germline V gives CDR1 DFQATT, CDR2 SNEGSKA (reference sequence). The CDR3 is made up of 14 amino acids. CDR3 amino acids: CSASRIWGETEAFF. The CDR3 region has the DNA TGCAGTGCTAGTAGAATTTGGGGGGAGACTGAAGCTTTCTTT.

The chain carries TRBV27 and TRBJ1-3; D is possibly TRBD1 (6 bases). The CDR3 runs 16 residues. Germline V gene data show CDR1 as MNHEY and CDR2 as SMNVEV (reference sequence). Trimming took 0 bases from V and 2 from J, leaving 11 bases between them. Written as DNA, the CDR3 is TGTGCCAGCAGTTTATCTCCGGGGGCGGCTGGAAACACCATATATTTT. This sequence encodes CASSLSPGAAGNTIYF.

This chain joins TRBV7-2 and TRBJ2-1, with a tentative D call TRBD1 (6 bases). Trimming left V 5 bases short and J 4 bases short, with 21 bases between. Germline V CDR1 and CDR2: SGHTA, FQGNSA. This CDR3 contains 17 residues. This CDR3 reads CASSLKPGHLGYNEQFF. The CDR3 DNA reads as TGTGCCAGCAGCCTGAAACCGGGACATCTGGGTTACAATGAGCAGTTCTTC.

The genes are TRBV4-1 and TRBJ2-3, with 7 nucleotides matching TRBD2. The ends lost 11 bases at V and 6 bases at J; junction bases unmatched: 17. The CDR3 covers 15 residues. In germline, CDR1 is MGHRA, CDR2 YSYEKL. This CDR3 is CAASKDAGAEDTQYF. DNA of the CDR3: TGCGCCGCTAGCAAGGACGCGGGAGCGGAGGATACGCAGTATTTT.

CDR3 sequence: CASSTTGPGYEQYF. As DNA, the CDR3 is TGCGCCAGCAGCACGACGGGACCAGGCTACGAGCAGTACTTC. This chain joins TRBV5-1 and TRBJ2-7; D could derive from TRBD1 or TRBD2 (5 bases each). This CDR3 contains 14 residues. Trimming shortened V by 4 bases and J by 3 bases, and 14 bases separated the two germline ends. Germline V gene lookup returns CDR1 SGHRS and CDR2 YFSETQ.

The J gene is TRBJ1-5, the V gene TRBV15, with no clear D. Trimming shortened V by 8 bases and J by 4 bases, and 9 bases separated the two germline ends. This CDR3 contains 12 residues. Germline V gives CDR1 LNHNV, CDR2 YYDKDF (reference sequence). The CDR3 nucleotides read TGTGCCACCTCGAGCCGTAATCAGCCCCAGCATTTT. It encodes CATSSRNQPQHF.

The V gene is TRBV28, the J gene TRBJ1-5; maybe TRBD1 (6 bases). This CDR3 comprises 16 residues. Germline values: CDR1 MDHEN, CDR2 SYDVKM. The ends were cut back, 4 bases at V and 0 bases at J, with 13 bases in the middle. Written as DNA, the CDR3 is TGTGCCAGCAGTTGGCCAGGGGTCGATAGCAATCAGCCCCAGCATTTT. It specifies CASSWPGVDSNQPQHF.

V usage is TRBV10-3 and J usage is TRBJ1-3, with D possibly TRBD1 on 5 matching bases. CDR3 length equals 14 residues. The V end lost 7 bases, the J end lost 0 bases, and 10 bases lay between the germline ends. Germline CDR1 is ENHRY and CDR2 is SYGVKD. CDR3: CAITGSFSGNTIYF. CDR3 bases: TGTGCCATCACAGGGTCGTTCTCTGGAAACACCATATATTTT.

The rearrangement uses TRBV7-9 and TRBJ2-5, with D hard to call. The germline V and J ends were trimmed by 3 bases and 5 bases, with 4 bases remaining between them. The CDR3 runs to 11 residues. CDR1 and CDR2 (germline): SEHNR, FQNEAQ (reference sequence). The CDR3 sequence: CASSLAETQYF. Written as DNA, the CDR3 is TGTGCCAGCAGCTTGGCGGAGACCCAGTACTTC.

The rearrangement joins TRBV7-3 to TRBJ2-1; 8 bases align to TRBD2. The CDR3 length is 18 residues. The ends lost 2 bases at V and 5 bases at J; junction bases unmatched: 14. The germline gives CDR1 SGHTA, CDR2 FQGTGA. CDR3 sequence: CASSLFAVPAGADNEQFF. The CDR3 region has the DNA TGTGCCAGCAGCTTATTCGCCGTGCCAGCGGGGGCCGACAATGAGCAGTTCTTC.

The V call is TRBV4-1, the J call TRBJ2-1, with D unresolved. Germline V lookup: CDR1 MGHRA, CDR2 YSYEKL. This CDR3 region has 18 residues. V was clipped by 3 bases and J by 0 bases, with 18 bases between them. The CDR3 DNA follows: TGCGCCAGCAGCCATCTTGATATGGGCGTGAGCTCCTACAATGAGCAGTTCTTC. This translates into CASSHLDMGVSSYNEQFF.

The rearrangement uses TRBV5-1 and TRBJ2-3; the match to TRBD2 covers 7 bases. This CDR3 is built from 16 residues. Germline CDR1 reads SGHRS; CDR2 reads YFSETQ. V lost 6 bases to trimming and J lost 0 bases; unmatched junction nucleotides: 10. The CDR3 DNA sequence: TGCGCCAGCACCGCAATTTCTAGCGGAAGCACAGATACGCAGTATTTT. Amino acid sequence: CASTAISSGSTDTQYF.